These 17 T cell receptor beta chains share one sample of origin, sequenced in a study of neurological immune-mediated disorders. TCRdb ran MiXCR on the 5' RACE reads and lists one entry per CDR3 protein. The sample lists some 25,000 distinct CDR3 sequences, about 6.7% occurring once. Sequencing input: PBMCs. The receptors stem from a woman between 35 and 50 years old in good health.

This clonotype was detected many times. In DNA, the CDR3 is TGTGCCAGCAGCTTTCGACGGGCACCCGAAACCCTGGCAGATACGCAGTATTTT. Translated, it gives CASSFRRAPETLADTQYF. The chain combines TRBV7-8 with TRBJ2-3; D is uncertain. The CDR3 covers 18 residues. The germline gives CDR1 SGHVS, CDR2 FQNEAQ. V lost 3 bases and J lost 4, with 23 bases in between.

This clonotype has at least ten counts. The chain uses TRBV2 and TRBJ1-1; D is undetermined. V gave up 2 bases and J gave up 10 bases, with 8 bases separating them. Germline CDR1 and CDR2: SNHLY and FYNNEI. The CDR3 spans 11 residues. In DNA form, the CDR3 reads TGTGCCAGCAGTGAATCTGGTCGAGCTTTCTTT. Residues: CASSESGRAFF.

At least ten counts were recorded for this clonotype. The V and J genes are TRBV6-5 and TRBJ1-4; 9 nucleotides line up with TRBD1. J was trimmed by 6 bases and V by 4 bases; bases with no gene match: 6. CDR3 length equals 15 residues. From germline, CDR1 is MNHEY and CDR2 SVGAGI. The CDR3 region has the DNA TGTGCCAGCAGTTTCTTGGGACAGGGTGATGAAAAACTGTTTTTT. This gives the protein CASSFLGQGDEKLFF.

This clonotype was picked up many times. The chain recombines TRBV5-1 with TRBJ2-5; 12 bases agree with TRBD2. The CDR3 is made up of 16 amino acids. Germline CDR1 and CDR2: SGHRS and YFSETQ. J was trimmed by 4 bases and V by 4 bases; bases with no gene match: 8. In DNA form, the CDR3 reads TGCGCCAGCAGCACCCTAGCGGGAGGGGAGGGAGAGACCCAGTACTTC. Translating it yields CASSTLAGGEGETQYF.

This chain joins TRBV6-6 and TRBJ2-3; D gene ambiguous. Trimming cost V 0 bases and J 3 bases, with 7 bases left between them. Germline CDR1 is MNHNY and CDR2 is SVGAGI (reference sequence). This CDR3 has 14 amino acids. The CDR3 loop is CASSYSAATDTQYF. The CDR3 nucleotides read TGTGCCAGCAGTTACTCAGCAGCTACAGATACGCAGTATTTT.

This clonotype was picked up many times. The chain recombines TRBV28 with TRBJ1-4; D perhaps matches TRBD1 (5 bases). V lost 7 bases to trimming and J lost 12 bases, with 21 bases between them. This CDR3 contains 14 residues. In germline, CDR1 is MDHEN, CDR2 SYDVKM. The CDR3 region is CASTVGGVLGELFF. The CDR3 DNA is TGTGCCAGCACCGTAGGAGGGGTGCTTGGGGAACTGTTTTTT.

In its sample, this clonotype was seen many times. The genes are TRBV29-1 and TRBJ2-3, with 7 bases lining up with TRBD2. The CDR3 is made up of 15 amino acids. The germline CDR1 and CDR2 sequences are SQVTM and ANQGSEA. With V trimmed by 5 bases and J by 5 bases, 13 bases remained unmatched. CDR3 DNA sequence: TGCAGCGTTCTGGACCCAGGGTCGGGAGGAGATACGCAGTATTTT. Translating gives CSVLDPGSGGDTQYF.

This chain connects TRBV10-2 to TRBJ2-7; TRBD2 agrees at 14 bases. The trim removed 7 bases at V and 7 bases at J, leaving 6 bases unmatched. The CDR3 runs to 14 residues. The germline CDR1 and CDR2 sequences are WSHSY and SAAADI. The CDR3 region has the DNA TGCGCCAGCAAAGGGACTAGCGGGAGTGGAGAGCAGTACTTC. It specifies CASKGTSGSGEQYF.

This clonotype was seen at least ten times. The chain uses TRBV4-2 and TRBJ2-3; 13 nucleotides match TRBD2. Germline trimming cut 1 base from V and 0 bases from J; bases unmatched to any gene: 7. CDR1 and CDR2 from the germline V gene are LGHNA and YNFKEQ. The CDR3 sequence is 19 residues long. This CDR3 is CASSQGLGTSGISTDTQYF. Written as DNA, the CDR3 is TGTGCCAGCAGCCAAGGGTTAGGGACTAGCGGGATTAGCACAGATACGCAGTATTTT.

This clonotype has at least ten counts. The chain has TRBV20-1 and TRBJ1-2; D is unclear. Germline V gene lookup returns CDR1 DFQATT and CDR2 SNEGSKA (reference sequence). The CDR3 extends over 15 amino acids. V lost 4 bases and J 7 bases, leaving 22 bases between the germline ends. The CDR3 loop is CSANPLAASNSGYTF. The CDR3 DNA sequence: TGCAGTGCTAACCCTTTGGCGGCTTCCAATTCTGGCTACACCTTC.

This clonotype was recorded at least ten times. This rearrangement joins TRBV20-1 to TRBJ2-1; D unclear. Trimming took off 0 bases at V and 6 bases at J, with 6 bases between the two ends. Per the germline V gene, CDR1 is DFQATT and CDR2 is SNEGSKA (reference sequence). The CDR3 is made up of 12 amino acids. The CDR3, as DNA: TGCAGTGCTAGAGATCTCGCCAATGAGCAGTTCTTC. Translation gives CSARDLANEQFF.

This clonotype is classed as medium-sized (0.01 to 0.1%). The V gene is TRBV7-2, the J gene TRBJ1-5, with 10 bases fitting TRBD1. The CDR3 consists of 15 residues. Per germline, CDR1 SGHTA and CDR2 FQGNSA. The J segment lost 2 bases and the V segment lost 3 bases, leaving 1 base of the junction unmatched. The CDR3 loop is CASSLTGGGNQPQHF. As DNA, the CDR3 is TGTGCCAGCAGCTTGACAGGGGGCGGCAATCAGCCCCAGCATTTT.

This clonotype was picked up many times. The CDR3 protein is CASSPLTGGIYEQYF. As DNA, the CDR3 is TGCGCCAGCAGCCCGTTGACAGGGGGCATCTACGAGCAGTACTTC. This chain joins TRBV5-1 and TRBJ2-7, with 10 bases that match TRBD1. CDR3 length equals 15 residues. Germline V CDR1 and CDR2: SGHRS, YFSETQ. The V and J ends lost 4 bases and 3 bases, in that order; junction bases with no gene match: 7.

This clonotype was counted at least ten times. The chain has TRBV21-1 and TRBJ2-4. TRBV21-1 is described as a pseudogene. The CDR3 totals 16 residues. The CDR3 nucleotides are TGTGCCAGCAGCAATGACCCTTTCTTTGCCAAAAACATTCAGTACTTC. This translates into CASSNDPFFAKNIQYF.

The sample holds many counts of this clonotype. The J gene is TRBJ2-3, the V gene TRBV18, with TRBD1 as a possible D gene (5 bases). Germline loops: CDR1 KGHSH, CDR2 LQKENI. With 0 bases removed from V and 3 bases from J, the gap between germline ends came to 19 bases. The CDR3 covers 18 residues. The CDR3 here is CASSPPNAGMVGTDTQYF. CDR3 DNA: TGTGCCAGCTCACCACCTAACGCAGGGATGGTTGGGACAGATACGCAGTATTTT.

This clonotype appeared many times. V usage is TRBV20-1 and J usage is TRBJ2-2; 9 nucleotides line up with TRBD2. The V gene's germline CDR1 is DFQATT and CDR2 SNEGSKA (reference sequence). Unmatched junction bases numbered 2, after V lost 1 base and J lost 2 bases. This CDR3 spans 15 amino acids. This CDR3 is CSARVTSGNTGELFF. The CDR3, as DNA: TGCAGTGCTAGAGTGACTAGCGGAAACACCGGGGAGCTGTTTTTT.

This clonotype was seen at least ten times. This chain links TRBV29-1 with TRBJ2-7, with TRBD1 identical over 8 bases. Germline V gene sequence: CDR1 SQVTM, CDR2 ANQGSEA. This CDR3 is 13 amino acids long. The J segment lost 1 base and the V segment lost 6 bases, leaving 5 bases of the junction unmatched. The CDR3 is CSVTDRVSYEQYF. The CDR3 coding sequence is TGCAGCGTGACGGACAGGGTATCCTACGAGCAGTACTTC.